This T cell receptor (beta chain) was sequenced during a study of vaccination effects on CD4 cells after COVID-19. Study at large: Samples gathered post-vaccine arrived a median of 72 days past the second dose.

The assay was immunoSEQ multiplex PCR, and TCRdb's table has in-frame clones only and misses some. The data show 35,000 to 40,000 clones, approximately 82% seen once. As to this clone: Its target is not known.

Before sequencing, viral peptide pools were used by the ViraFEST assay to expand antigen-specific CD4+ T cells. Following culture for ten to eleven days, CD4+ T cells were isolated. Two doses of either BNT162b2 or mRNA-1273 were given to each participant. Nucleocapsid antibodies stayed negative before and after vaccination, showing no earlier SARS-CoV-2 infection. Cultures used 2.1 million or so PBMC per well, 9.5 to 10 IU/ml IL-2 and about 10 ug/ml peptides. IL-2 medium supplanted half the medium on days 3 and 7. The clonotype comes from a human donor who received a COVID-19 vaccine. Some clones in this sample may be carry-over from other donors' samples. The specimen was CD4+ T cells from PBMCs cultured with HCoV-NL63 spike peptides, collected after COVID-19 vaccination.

The CDR3 nucleotides are TGTGCCAGTAGTATAGGTTGGTTCCCGGGGGGTTCGCGCAATCAGCCCCAGCATTTT. This translates into CASSIGWFPGGSRNQPQHF. The gene calls are TRBV19 and TRBJ1-5, with D perhaps TRBD1 (5 bases). The germline CDR1 and CDR2 sequences are LNHDA and SQIVND (reference sequence). The CDR3 runs 19 residues. V lost 1 base to trimming and J lost 2 bases, with 21 bases between them.